Sequencing of this TCR beta chain was carried out in a study of blood T cell repertoires in COVID-19. The wider study: The United States, Italy and Spain provided the acute and convalescent COVID-19 samples. Nucleic acid was either cDNA or gDNA, and it came from T cells, B-cell-depleted T cells, or PBMCs.

Trimming cost V 2 bases and J 2 bases, with 9 bases left between them. The CDR3 consists of 14 residues. Germline V gene data show CDR1 as SGHRS and CDR2 as YFSETQ. Per the original data handling: Amplification of reference gene primers provided the estimated nucleated cell counts. Generated by immunoSEQ multiplex PCR, the TCRdb table keeps only in-frame clones and is missing some. V and J calls and clone size are copied from that table; D and trimming were computed from the DNA. The sample contains 55,000 to 70,000 clones, more than 70% of which appear only once. The sequenced sample consisted of peripheral blood. The receptor's source is a man aged 55 to 70 with active or convalescent COVID-19. The V gene is TRBV5-1, the J gene TRBJ2-3; TRBD1 is a possible D gene (5 bases). This chain's CDR3 is CASSFQGTTDTQYF. The CDR3 bases are TGCGCCAGCAGCTTCCAGGGAACCACAGATACGCAGTATTTT.